What follows are 18 T cell receptor beta chains derived from one specimen sequenced in a study of monozygotic twins with inflammatory bowel disease. Reanalyzing the 5' RACE reads, TCRdb keeps one entry per CDR3 protein, without DNA. Its listing shows around 450,000 distinct CDR3 sequences. Sequences were obtained from blood. Receptors originate from a human donor with ulcerative colitis or Crohn's disease, or a healthy co-twin of an affected twin (not recorded which).

The CDR3 protein is CASSRATNYGYTF. The gene calls are TRBV19 and TRBJ1-2. This CDR3 comprises 13 residues. Germline CDR1 LNHDA, CDR2 SQIVND (reference sequence).

CDR3: CASSYRLGGGNEQFF. The chain has TRBV7-2 and TRBJ2-1; the TRBD2 assignment by TCRdb is unverifiable without DNA. CDR1 SGHTA and CDR2 FQGNSA come from the germline V gene. CDR3 length: 15 amino acids. The variable domain in full, with the rest retrieved from reference TRBV7-2 and TRBJ2-1, is GAGVSQSPSNKVTEKGKDVELRCDPISGHTALYWYRQSLGQGLEFLIYFQGNSAPDKSGLPSDRFSAERTGGSVSTLTIQRTQQEDSAVYLCASSYRLGGGNEQFFGPGTRLTVL.

The CDR3 sequence: CASSQGASGGARETQYF. The rearrangement uses TRBV4-2 and TRBJ2-5; TCRdb designates TRBD2, a call that cannot be tested without DNA. This CDR3 is built from 17 residues. Germline V gene lookup returns CDR1 LGHNA and CDR2 YNFKEQ.

The chain is built from TRBV18 and TRBJ2-2; with no DNA, the TCRdb D assignment of TRBD1 cannot be verified. Germline values: CDR1 KGHSH, CDR2 LQKENI. The CDR3 consists of 16 residues. This CDR3 reads CASSPGQGRQGGELFF.

This chain links TRBV18 with TRBJ1-2; the TCRdb call, TRBD1, lacks DNA for checking. Germline V gives CDR1 KGHSH, CDR2 LQKENI. CDR3 length: 13 amino acids. The CDR3 region is CASSREGAAGYTF. Complete variable domain (other parts from reference TRBV18 and TRBJ1-2): NAGVMQNPRHLVRRRGQEARLRCSPMKGHSHVYWYRQLPEEGLKFMVYLQKENIIDESGMPKERFSAEFPKEGPSILRIQQVVRGDSAAYFCASSREGAAGYTFGSGTRLTVV.

The chain couples TRBV12-5 to TRBJ1-5. Germline V gene sequence: CDR1 LGHNT, CDR2 FRNRAP. CDR3 length equals 12 residues. The CDR3 spells CASGLDPPPAHF. Full variable domain (missing parts from reference TRBV12-5 and TRBJ1-5): DARVTQTPRHKVTEMGQEVTMRCQPILGHNTVFWYRQTMMQGLELLAYFRNRAPLDDSGMPKDRFSAEMPDATLATLKIQPSEPRDSAVYFCASGLDPPPAHFGDGTRLSIL.

This chain uses TRBV9 with TRBJ2-5; TCRdb selects TRBD2, and the lack of DNA leaves this call unchecked. CDR3 size: 15 residues. CDR1 is SGDLS and CDR2 is YYNGEE in the germline V gene. CDR3 loop: CASSVGGTSGETQYF.

V gene TRBV4-3 combines with J gene TRBJ1-1; TCRdb returns TRBD1, unconfirmable since there is no DNA. This CDR3 contains 13 residues. Germline assignment: CDR1 LGHNA and CDR2 YSLEER. The CDR3 spells CASSQDGGTEAFF.

J is TRBJ1-1 and V is TRBV4-1; TCRdb indicates TRBD1, and absent DNA this call remains unverified. The germline V gene has CDR1 MGHRA and CDR2 YSYEKL. This CDR3 contains 16 residues. The CDR3: CASSQDRFRVNTEAFF.

V usage is TRBV15 and J usage is TRBJ1-2; TCRdb picks TRBD1, but there is no DNA to check that call. The CDR3 extends over 16 amino acids. Per the germline V gene, CDR1 is LNHNV and CDR2 is YYDKDF (reference sequence). CDR3 loop: CATSRDFGDSFYGYTF.

V gene TRBV9 combines with J gene TRBJ2-7. The CDR3 covers 14 residues. Germline CDR1 is SGDLS and CDR2 is YYNGEE. The CDR3 reads CASSPGRNSYEQYF.

J is TRBJ1-1 and V is TRBV29-1; checking the TCRdb D call of TRBD1 is not possible without DNA. From germline, CDR1 is SQVTM and CDR2 ANQGSEA. The CDR3 totals 13 residues. CDR3 in amino acids: CSVVGGLGTEAFF.

J is TRBJ2-2 and V is TRBV7-9. Germline CDR1 is SEHNR and CDR2 is FQNEAQ (reference sequence). The CDR3 length is 13 residues. CDR3 region: CASSYASTGELFF.

J is TRBJ2-1 and V is TRBV9; absent DNA, TCRdb's TRBD1 call cannot be checked. Germline V lookup: CDR1 SGDLS, CDR2 YYNGEE. The CDR3 has 16 residues. The CDR3: CASSPRQGATYNEQFF.

The V call is TRBV3-1, the J call TRBJ2-1; TCRdb selects TRBD2, and the lack of DNA leaves this call unchecked. The CDR3 totals 16 residues. Germline V gives CDR1 LGHDT, CDR2 YNNKEL (reference sequence). The CDR3 reads CASSWTSGGTYNEQFF.

J is TRBJ2-1 and V is TRBV18. This CDR3 comprises 13 residues. Germline V gives CDR1 KGHSH, CDR2 LQKENI. The CDR3 region is CASSREDYNEQFF.

This chain uses TRBV5-1 with TRBJ2-1; the TCRdb D gene call, TRBD2, has no DNA to confirm it. Germline V gene sequence: CDR1 SGHRS, CDR2 YFSETQ. The CDR3 sequence is 15 residues long. This CDR3 is CASSLEGGPSNEQFF.

This chain uses TRBV7-2 with TRBJ1-1. Germline V gene lookup returns CDR1 SGHTA and CDR2 FQGNSA. There are 15 residues in the CDR3. The CDR3 here is CASSLETSMNTEAFF.